Given below is one T cell receptor beta chain in context. Its matching antigen is unknown. The sample belongs to a study of CD8+ T cells in alopecia areata. Study-wide results and caveats: There were also resident alphabeta T cells of normal skin sequenced in scalp samples. The study found higher clonality in lesional than normal scalp, especially in alopecia totalis/universalis.

Trimming stripped 1 base from V and 3 bases from J, with 9 bases between. From germline, CDR1 is SGHDN and CDR2 FVKESK. The CDR3 has 14 residues. Reverse transcription of extracted RNA yielded cDNA, which provided the sequencing template. The data were produced by immunoSEQ multiplex PCR, yet TCRdb's version contains in-frame clones alone and is incomplete. The sample contains a few hundred thousand clones, 67% of which appear only once. Patients with alopecia areata provided lesional scalp punch biopsies as well as peripheral blood. Sorting of PBMCs yielded the CD4+ and CD8+ T cells. This chain uses TRBV14 with TRBJ2-5; D is undetermined. Sequencing was performed on CD4+ T cells sorted from blood, taken at week 0. The receptor was derived from a human donor with alopecia areata. The CDR3 here is CASSQGGFEETQYF. The CDR3, as DNA: TGTGCCAGCAGCCAAGGTGGTTTCGAAGAGACCCAGTACTTC.